What follows are 30 T cell receptor beta chains derived from one specimen sequenced in a study of blood T cell repertoires in COVID-19. Repertoires were generated with immunoSEQ multiplex PCR, while TCRdb's copy carries only in-frame clones and drops some. The sample has about 220,000 clones, 80% seen once. Material: peripheral blood. The receptors shown here come from a woman aged 70-85 years with acute or convalescent COVID-19.

The chain joins TRBV7-2 to TRBJ2-3; maybe TRBD1 (6 bases). The CDR3 covers 14 residues. Germline V gives CDR1 SGHTA, CDR2 FQGNSA. With 0 bases removed from V and 3 bases from J, the gap between germline ends came to 7 bases. This chain's CDR3 is CASSLATGTDTQYF. Written as DNA, the CDR3 is TGTGCCAGCAGCTTAGCCACAGGGACAGATACGCAGTATTTT.

The chain recombines TRBV19 with TRBJ1-1, with a possible D match to TRBD1 (6 bases). The CDR3 runs 14 residues. Between the trimmed V and J ends, which lost 4 bases and 1 base, there was a span of 10 bases. Germline CDR1 reads LNHDA; CDR2 reads SQIVND (reference sequence). For the CDR3, the DNA is TGTGCCAGTAGTAGCAAGACAGGGAACACTGAAGCTTTCTTT. It is translated as CASSSKTGNTEAFF.

This chain links TRBV18 with TRBJ1-3, with a weak D call TRBD1 (6 bases). The CDR3 covers 16 residues. V gave up 1 base and J gave up 0 bases, with 10 bases separating them. CDR1 and CDR2 from the germline V gene are KGHSH and LQKENI. This chain's CDR3 is CASSPRTESSGNTIYF. CDR3 nucleotides: TGTGCCAGCTCACCACGGACAGAGAGCTCTGGAAACACCATATATTTT. The full variable domain, its missing parts supplied by reference TRBV18 and TRBJ1-3, is NAGVMQNPRHLVRRRGQEARLRCSPMKGHSHVYWYRQLPEEGLKFMVYLQKENIIDESGMPKERFSAEFPKEGPSILRIQQVVRGDSAAYFCASSPRTESSGNTIYFGEGSWLTVV.

This clone was detected a few times. CDR3 in amino acids: CASSTGPNTEAFF. CDR3 DNA: TGTGCCAGCTCGACAGGCCCAAACACTGAAGCTTTCTTT. This sequence joins TRBV7-3 and TRBJ1-1; maybe TRBD1 (6 bases). Germline CDR1 is SGHTA and CDR2 is FQGTGA. The CDR3 is 13 residues long. Trimming removed 8 bases at V and 2 bases at J, with 12 bases between.

This chain links TRBV29-1 with TRBJ2-5; 7 bases agree with TRBD1. Germline trimming cut 5 bases from V and 5 bases from J; bases unmatched to any gene: 14. This CDR3 is 15 amino acids long. Germline V lookup: CDR1 SQVTM, CDR2 ANQGSEA. This CDR3 is CSVSLNRGRKETQYF. In DNA form, the CDR3 reads TGCAGCGTTTCTCTAAACAGGGGAAGGAAGGAGACCCAGTACTTC.

This clone was counted ten times or more. The CDR3 sequence: CASSLVMTAFTDTQYF. The CDR3 nucleotides read TGTGCCAGCAGCTTAGTGATGACAGCCTTCACAGATACGCAGTATTTT. This sequence joins TRBV7-9 and TRBJ2-3, with a tentative D call TRBD1 (5 bases). The CDR3 consists of 16 residues. Germline V gene data show CDR1 as SEHNR and CDR2 as FQNEAQ (reference sequence). Trimming took 1 base from V and 2 from J, leaving 13 bases between them.

The chain is built from TRBV13 and TRBJ1-5; TRBD1 matches at 9 bases. V shed 4 bases, J shed 3 bases, and the junction held 7 bases outside the gene matches. This CDR3 is 16 amino acids long. The V gene's germline CDR1 is PRHDT and CDR2 FYEKMQ (reference sequence). This CDR3 is CASSSSGTGHNQPQHF. DNA of the CDR3: TGTGCCAGCAGCTCCTCCGGGACAGGGCACAATCAGCCCCAGCATTTT. The full variable domain, with the rest looked up from reference TRBV13 and TRBJ1-5, is AAGVIQSPRHLIKEKRETATLKCYPIPRHDTVYWYQQGPGQDPQFLISFYEKMQSDKGSIPDRFSAQQFSDYHSELNMSSLELGDSALYFCASSSSGTGHNQPQHFGDGTRLSIL.

This chain connects TRBV19 to TRBJ1-5; no firm D call. Germline V gene sequence: CDR1 LNHDA, CDR2 SQIVND (reference sequence). The V gene lost 4 bases and the J gene lost 11 bases, with 9 bases spanning the gap. The CDR3 loop spans 11 amino acids. This CDR3 reads CASSRGTTQHF. As DNA, the CDR3 is TGTGCCAGTAGTAGAGGTACAACCCAGCATTTT.

The chain uses TRBV7-9 and TRBJ1-1, with TRBD1 matching over 11 bases. CDR1 is SEHNR, CDR2 FQNEAQ, per germline (reference sequence). V shed 5 bases, J shed 0 bases, and the junction held 8 bases outside the gene matches. The CDR3 is made up of 17 amino acids. Here the CDR3 reads CASSAQDRGQLNTEAFF. CDR3 nucleotide sequence: TGTGCCAGCAGCGCTCAGGACAGGGGGCAACTGAACACTGAAGCTTTCTTT.

This clone was seen a few times. The V gene is TRBV6-5, the J gene TRBJ2-7, with 12 bases lining up with TRBD2. The CDR3 loop spans 15 amino acids. Looked up from germline, CDR1 is MNHEY and CDR2 is SVGAGI. V was pared by 5 bases and J by 0 bases, with 2 bases of the junction left unmatched. The DNA of the CDR3 is TGTGCCAGCAGTCGGACTAGCGGGAACTCCTACGAGCAGTACGTC. Translated, it gives CASSRTSGNSYEQYV.

The genes are TRBV6-5 and TRBJ1-1, with D unresolved. V was shortened by 0 bases and J by 4 bases, with 15 bases between the two germline ends. The germline V gene has CDR1 MNHEY and CDR2 SVGAGI. This CDR3 is 16 amino acids long. The CDR3 region has the DNA TGTGCCAGCAGTTACTCGAATAGGCTCACGGGCACTGAAGCTTTCTTT. Translated: CASSYSNRLTGTEAFF.

The table lists this clone with a count of one. V usage is TRBV10-3 and J usage is TRBJ1-1, with a weak D call TRBD1 (6 bases). V was cut by 0 bases and J by 11 bases, with 10 bases left in between. Germline V CDR1 and CDR2: ENHRY, SYGVKD. The CDR3 loop spans 12 amino acids. CDR3 residues: CAISESGQGAFF. Written as DNA, the CDR3 is TGTGCCATCAGTGAGTCGGGCCAGGGGGCTTTCTTT.

The chain combines TRBV2 with TRBJ2-1; TRBD2 matches at 8 bases. The CDR3 is 15 residues long. From germline, CDR1 is SNHLY and CDR2 FYNNEI. V lost 2 bases, J lost 7 bases, and 7 bases stayed unmatched. CDR3 region: CASSERRGATNEQFF. The DNA of the CDR3 is TGTGCCAGCAGTGAACGGCGGGGGGCCACAAATGAGCAGTTCTTC.

As regards this clone: One base away lies a much larger clone, so this may be a sequencing read error. The chain combines TRBV5-6 with TRBJ2-2, with D uncertain. CDR3 length: 14 amino acids. Germline assignment: CDR1 SGHDT and CDR2 YYEEEE. V lost 0 bases and J lost 1, with 4 bases in between. The CDR3 sequence is CASSLGVNTGELFF. CDR3 in DNA: TGTGCCAGCAGCTTGGGCGTGAACACCGGGGAGCTGTTTTTT.

This clone has a handful of counts. The chain employs TRBV11-2 and TRBJ1-2; D perhaps matches TRBD1 (6 bases). V dropped 5 bases and J dropped 2 bases, with 15 bases sitting between them. The CDR3 runs 15 residues. In germline, CDR1 is SGHAT, CDR2 FQNNGV. The CDR3 nucleotides read TGTGCCAGCAGCCCCACGGGGGGGCGAAACTATGGCTACACCTTC. The encoded protein is CASSPTGGRNYGYTF.

This chain joins TRBV7-2 and TRBJ2-2; D possibly corresponds to TRBD2 (5 bases). Germline V gene lookup returns CDR1 SGHTA and CDR2 FQGNSA. The V end was cut by 7 bases, the J end by 0 bases, with 12 bases between. The CDR3 runs to 15 residues. CDR3 region: CASTRPGSNTGELFF. Here the CDR3 DNA reads TGTGCCAGCACCCGCCCGGGGTCGAACACCGGGGAGCTGTTTTTT.

V is TRBV5-1 and J is TRBJ2-7, with D possibly being TRBD1 (6 bases). Germline values: CDR1 SGHRS, CDR2 YFSETQ. V gave up 3 bases and J gave up 5 bases, with 15 bases separating them. The length of the CDR3 is 14 residues. In nucleotides, the CDR3 is TGCGCCAGCAGCTCGGGACAACTACTAGACGAGCAGTACGTC. It translates to CASSSGQLLDEQYV.

J is TRBJ2-4 and V is TRBV7-2; weak D call: TRBD1 (7 bases). Germline CDR1 is SGHTA and CDR2 is FQGNSA. This CDR3 comprises 15 residues. Between the trimmed V and J ends, which lost 5 bases and 7 bases, there was a span of 18 bases. CDR3 coding DNA: TGTGCCAGCAGCCCCAGGACAGGAGCGGGCAACATTCAGTACTTC. Translated, it gives CASSPRTGAGNIQYF.

The chain carries TRBV7-8 and TRBJ2-2; the match to TRBD2 covers 7 bases. The CDR3 is 17 amino acids. Germline V gene data show CDR1 as SGHVS and CDR2 as FQNEAQ. J gave up 6 bases and V 2 bases, and 12 bases lay outside the gene matches. This chain's CDR3 is CASSLKERGLDAGELFF. For the CDR3, the DNA is TGTGCCAGCAGCTTAAAGGAGAGAGGACTAGATGCCGGGGAGCTGTTTTTT.

The chain joins TRBV10-2 to TRBJ2-1, with 12 bases that match TRBD2. The CDR3 runs to 14 residues. J gave up 2 bases and V 9 bases, and 2 bases lay outside the gene matches. The germline V gene encodes CDR1 WSHSY and CDR2 SAAADI. The chain's CDR3 is CASGLAGTYNEQFF. The CDR3 nucleotides read TGCGCCAGTGGACTAGCGGGGACCTACAATGAGCAGTTCTTC.

The gene calls are TRBV6-5 and TRBJ2-5, with D unresolved. The CDR3 contains 15 residues. Germline loops: CDR1 MNHEY, CDR2 SVGAGI. V dropped 0 bases and J dropped 1 base, with 9 bases sitting between them. CDR3 amino acids: CASSYSPSLQETQYF. Here the CDR3 DNA reads TGTGCCAGCAGTTACTCCCCGAGCCTCCAAGAGACCCAGTACTTC.

The chain has TRBV27 and TRBJ2-7, with 9 bases aligning to TRBD1. Germline V gene data show CDR1 as MNHEY and CDR2 as SMNVEV (reference sequence). The CDR3 spans 19 residues. V shed 0 bases, J shed 0 bases, and the junction held 12 bases outside the gene matches. Here the CDR3 reads CASSLSTSFGTGPSYEQYF. The CDR3 DNA reads as TGTGCCAGCAGTTTATCGACATCCTTCGGGACAGGGCCCTCCTACGAGCAGTACTTC.

The rearrangement uses TRBV25-1 and TRBJ2-3, with a possible D match to TRBD2 (6 bases). Germline-derived CDR1 and CDR2 are MGHDK and SYGVNS. This CDR3 is built from 14 residues. The V end was cut by 4 bases, the J end by 3 bases, with 11 bases between. CDR3 in DNA: TGTGCCAGCAGTGGGTACCGGGGGACAGATACGCAGTATTTT. The encoded protein is CASSGYRGTDTQYF.

The CDR3 sequence: CASSLGGPQETQYF. DNA of the CDR3: TGTGCCAGCAGCTTAGGGGGCCCCCAAGAGACCCAGTACTTC. The V and J genes are TRBV11-3 and TRBJ2-5, with D perhaps TRBD1 (5 bases). The CDR3 spans 14 residues. CDR1 is SGHNT and CDR2 is YENEEA in the germline V gene. Trimming took off 1 base at V and 1 base at J, with 7 bases between the two ends.

The rearrangement links TRBV19 to TRBJ1-5, with D tentatively TRBD1 (5 bases). V was pared by 5 bases and J by 5 bases, with 28 bases between. There are 19 residues in the CDR3. The germline V gene encodes CDR1 LNHDA and CDR2 SQIVND (reference sequence). The CDR3 sequence: CASSPPGGEMDLYYQPQHF. CDR3 in DNA: TGTGCCAGTAGTCCCCCGGGGGGGGAAATGGACCTATATTATCAGCCCCAGCATTTT.

The V gene is TRBV29-1, the J gene TRBJ2-3; a weak D match, TRBD2 (6 bases). CDR1 SQVTM and CDR2 ANQGSEA come from the germline V gene. The CDR3 is 13 residues long. The CDR3 nucleotides read TGCACCATAGTAGCGGAGAGCACAGATACGCAGTATTTT. It yields the protein CTIVAESTDTQYF.

The chain couples TRBV6-5 to TRBJ1-1; 9 bases line up with TRBD1. V was pared by 5 bases and J by 4 bases, with 8 bases of the junction left unmatched. The CDR3 runs 15 residues. Germline CDR1 is MNHEY and CDR2 is SVGAGI. DNA for the CDR3: TGTGCCAGCAGTCTCCAGACAGGGGGGGCCACTGAAGCTTTCTTT. Amino acids: CASSLQTGGATEAFF.

The V gene is TRBV30, the J gene TRBJ1-2; no reliable D call. This CDR3 spans 12 amino acids. V dropped 4 bases and J dropped 4 bases, with 10 bases sitting between them. Germline V lookup: CDR1 GTSNPN, CDR2 SVGIG (reference sequence). CDR3 sequence reads: CAWTAGSYGYTF. The CDR3 nucleotides read TGTGCCTGGACCGCGGGGAGCTATGGCTACACCTTC.

The genes are TRBV19 and TRBJ2-5; possibly TRBD1 for D (6 bases). This CDR3 is built from 14 residues. Trimming cost V 1 base and J 5 bases, with 11 bases left between them. CDR1 is LNHDA, CDR2 SQIVND, per germline (reference sequence). CDR3 bases: TGTGCCAGTAGTATAGGGGGGCTGGGGGAGACCCAGTACTTC. Its protein product is CASSIGGLGETQYF.

In its sample, this clone was seen once. This sequence joins TRBV5-4 and TRBJ2-7; 9 nucleotides line up with TRBD1. CDR3 length: 12 amino acids. Losses at the gene ends were 8 bases for V and 6 bases for J; bases not matched to a gene: 6. CDR1 SGHNT and CDR2 YYREEE come from the germline V gene (reference sequence). Here the CDR3 DNA reads TGTGCCAGAGGACAGGGGACTCTCGAGCAGTACGTC. Its protein product is CARGQGTLEQYV.